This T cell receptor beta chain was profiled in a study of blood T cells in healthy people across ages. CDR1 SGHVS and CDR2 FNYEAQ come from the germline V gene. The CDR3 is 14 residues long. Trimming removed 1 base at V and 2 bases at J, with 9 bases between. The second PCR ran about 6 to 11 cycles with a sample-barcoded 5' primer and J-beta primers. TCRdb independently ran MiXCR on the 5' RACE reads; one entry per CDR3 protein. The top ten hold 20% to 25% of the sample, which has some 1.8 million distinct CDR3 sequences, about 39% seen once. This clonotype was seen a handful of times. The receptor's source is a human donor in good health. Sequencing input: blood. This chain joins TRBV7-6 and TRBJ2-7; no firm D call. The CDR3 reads CASSLGVDPYEQYF. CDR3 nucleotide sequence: TGTGCCAGCAGCTTAGGAGTGGATCCCTACGAGCAGTACTTC.